This T cell receptor (beta chain) was captured by sequencing in a study of cytomegalovirus exposure and HLA in healthy donors. Study-level findings and limits: Evidence from a later analysis indicated that most CMV-associated TCR beta chains looked HLA-restricted. Some V segments could not be told apart, so they were left out, TRBV6-2 and TRBV6-3 among them.

The CDR3 extends over 13 amino acids. Germline lookup yields CDR1 MNHEY and CDR2 SVGAGI. Primers: 60 Vbeta forward and 13 Jbeta reverse. Sequencing was performed with immunoSEQ multiplex PCR; in TCRdb, only in-frame clones are kept and a portion is missing. The sample shows roughly 170,000 clones, less than 90% of them seen only once. This clone was recorded a few times. What it binds is unknown. Material for sequencing was PBMCs. The V gene is TRBV6-5, the J gene TRBJ2-5, with TRBD2 matching 8 bases. The better agreement between TRBJ2-7 and the DNA end casts doubt on the J call. This TCR was sampled from a man aged 50-59 years in good health and CMV-seronegative. The CDR3 is CASMTSVPYEQYF. CDR3 in DNA: TGTGCCAGCATGACTAGCGTACCCTACGAGCAGTACTTC.